This T cell receptor beta chain was captured by sequencing in a study of T cell responses to AZD1222 COVID-19 vaccine. Regarding this clone: The antigen is not known.

Germline V lookup: CDR1 SGHTS, CDR2 YDEGEE. The CDR3 has 15 residues. V dropped 0 bases and J dropped 2 bases, with 9 bases sitting between them. Study results and caveats: Reports say nearly half of spike-specific TCRs go after unmutated variant regions.

Sequencing was performed with immunoSEQ multiplex PCR; in TCRdb, only in-frame clones are kept and a portion is missing. In the table there are about 93,000 clones, around nine tenths of which are singletons. This receptor was taken from an adult in good health. The V gene is TRBV5-8, the J gene TRBJ2-1; TRBD2 is a possible D gene (6 bases). The material was peripheral blood, obtained on day 0 of MenACWY control vaccination. The CDR3, as DNA: TGTGCCAGCAGCTTGGGCGGGGCTACCTACAATGAGCAGTTCTTC. Residues: CASSLGGATYNEQFF.